This note documents a single T cell receptor beta chain sequence. The sample originates from a study of cytomegalovirus exposure and HLA in healthy donors. Here immunoSEQ multiplex PCR was the method, and the copy in TCRdb shows in-frame clones only, minus some. The sample contains about 300,000 clones, roughly 90% of which appear only once. Sequencing was done on a sample of PBMCs. The source is a young woman in good health and CMV-seronegative.

The chain's CDR3 is CASSRGTSGTYEQYF. CDR3 nucleotides: TGTGCCAGCAGCCGGGGGACTAGCGGGACCTACGAGCAGTACTTC. V gene TRBV27 combines with J gene TRBJ2-7; 13 bases map to TRBD2. Germline assignment: CDR1 MNHEY and CDR2 SMNVEV (reference sequence). V lost 6 bases and J lost 2; bases outside the gene matches: 4. The CDR3 has 15 amino acids.